The clone carrying this T cell receptor (beta chain) was counted at least ten times. As yet, its antigen is unknown. This sample was included in a study of T cell repertoires in cytomegalovirus infection. Study in general: Matching HLA type, along with CMV infection, was indicated by public TCR beta signatures.

TCRdb re-derived calls from the reads in MiXCR, one entry per CDR3 protein. The repertoire holds some 180,000 distinct CDR3 sequences, approximately 9.6% seen once, with roughly 5% in the top ten. General study findings and limits: Frequencies of public TCR beta families were cumulated, and this identified carriers of CMV plus the relevant HLA.

V gave up 7 bases and J gave up 8 bases, with 20 bases separating them. The CDR3 is 15 residues long. The clonotype comes from a human donor in good health (CMV status not recorded). Some clones in this sample may be carry-over from other donors' samples. Source material: PBMCs. The chain recombines TRBV12-3 or TRBV12-4 with TRBJ2-2, with no clear D. In DNA, the CDR3 is TGTGCCAGCACCTTTAGAGCAATCCAGATTGGGGAGCTGTTTTTT. Translation gives CASTFRAIQIGELFF.